This T cell receptor (beta chain) comes out of a study of CXCR3-negative and CXCR3-positive naive CD8 T cells. Background on the study: The TRB read total, about 150 million, broke down to about 1.5 +/- 0.3 million reads per library.

5' RACE with UMI labels generated the TRB cDNA libraries. From its re-call of the 5' RACE reads, TCRdb lists each CDR3 protein once, without DNA. In total, the table holds tens of thousands of distinct CDR3 sequences. As concerns this clonotype: Antigen unknown.

Whole-study findings and limits: Similarly elevated diversity marked both naive subsets, with memory CD8+ cells showing far lower diversity. Researchers reported similar TRBV-TRBJ usage in naive CXCR3-negative and CXCR3-positive cells, though memory differed.

The length of the CDR3 is 15 residues. Germline CDR1 SGHAT, CDR2 FQNNGV. Every CD8+ T cell subset underwent triplicate sorting at about 300,000 cells apiece. The chain links TRBV11-2 to TRBJ1-3. The specimen sequenced was memory CD8+ T cells from blood. This TCR was sampled from a human donor in good health. Some clones in this sample may be carry-over from other donors' samples. CDR3 sequence: CASSFHRVSGNTIYF.